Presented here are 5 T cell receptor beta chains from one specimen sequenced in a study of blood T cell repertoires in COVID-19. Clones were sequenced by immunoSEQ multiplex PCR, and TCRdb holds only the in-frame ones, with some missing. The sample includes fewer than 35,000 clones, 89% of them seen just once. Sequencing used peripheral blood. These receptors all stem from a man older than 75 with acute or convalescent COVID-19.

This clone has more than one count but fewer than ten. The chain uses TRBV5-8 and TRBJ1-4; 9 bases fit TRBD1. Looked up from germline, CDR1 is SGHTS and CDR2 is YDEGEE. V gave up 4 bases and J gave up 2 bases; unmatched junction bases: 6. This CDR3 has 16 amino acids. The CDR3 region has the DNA TGTGCCAGCAGCCCCGGACAGGGGAATACTAATGAAAAACTGTTTTTT. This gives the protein CASSPGQGNTNEKLFF.

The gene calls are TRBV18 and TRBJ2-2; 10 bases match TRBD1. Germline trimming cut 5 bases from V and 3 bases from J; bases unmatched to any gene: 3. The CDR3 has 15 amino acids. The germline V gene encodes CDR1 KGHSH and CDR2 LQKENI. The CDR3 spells CASSSGTGDTGELFF. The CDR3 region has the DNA TGTGCCAGCTCATCCGGGACAGGGGACACCGGGGAGCTGTTTTTT.

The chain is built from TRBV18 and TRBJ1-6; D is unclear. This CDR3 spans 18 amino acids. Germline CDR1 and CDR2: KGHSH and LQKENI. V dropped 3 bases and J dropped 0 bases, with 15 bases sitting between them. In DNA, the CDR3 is TGTGCCAGCTCACCTCAAGGGTCGGGGAGCTCCTATAATTCACCCCTCCACTTT. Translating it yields CASSPQGSGSSYNSPLHF.

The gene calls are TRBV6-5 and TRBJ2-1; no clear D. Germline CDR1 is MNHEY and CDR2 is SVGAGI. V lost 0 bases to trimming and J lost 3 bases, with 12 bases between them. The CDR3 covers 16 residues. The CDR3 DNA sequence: TGTGCCAGCAGTTACTCCATACATTCCCGCTACAATGAGCAGTTCTTC. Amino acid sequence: CASSYSIHSRYNEQFF.

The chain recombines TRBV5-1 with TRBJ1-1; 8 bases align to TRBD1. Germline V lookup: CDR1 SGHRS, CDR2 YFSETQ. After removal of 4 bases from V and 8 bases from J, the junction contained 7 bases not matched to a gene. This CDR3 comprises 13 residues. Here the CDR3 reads CASSTGTGEEAFF. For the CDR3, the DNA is TGCGCCAGCAGCACCGGGACAGGTGAAGAAGCTTTCTTT.